This T cell receptor (beta chain) was sequenced for a study of blood T cells in healthy people across ages. Study results and limitations: CMV status of donors was not determined, possibly confounding expanded clonotype changes.

Through a sample-barcoded 5' primer and a J-beta primer mix, a second PCR was run for roughly 7 to 11 cycles. Each TCR beta cDNA got a 12-nucleotide random molecular identifier. A single record per CDR3 protein comes from TCRdb applying MiXCR to the 5' RACE reads. The table has over a million distinct CDR3 sequences, 40% to 55% seen once. Samples each had at least 5.5 micrograms of total RNA extracted. The CDR3 length is 16 residues. V was shortened by 0 bases and J by 0 bases, with 12 bases between the two germline ends. CDR1 and CDR2 from the germline V gene are MNHEY and SVGAGI. A remark on this clonotype: The antigen is not known.

The chain combines TRBV6-5 with TRBJ2-7; possible D gene TRBD1, 5 bases. Sequencing was performed on blood. The clonotype comes from a woman aged 55-75 years in good health. The CDR3 sequence: CASSYSKGVISYEQYF. CDR3 in DNA: TGTGCCAGCAGTTACTCGAAAGGGGTGATCTCCTACGAGCAGTACTTC.